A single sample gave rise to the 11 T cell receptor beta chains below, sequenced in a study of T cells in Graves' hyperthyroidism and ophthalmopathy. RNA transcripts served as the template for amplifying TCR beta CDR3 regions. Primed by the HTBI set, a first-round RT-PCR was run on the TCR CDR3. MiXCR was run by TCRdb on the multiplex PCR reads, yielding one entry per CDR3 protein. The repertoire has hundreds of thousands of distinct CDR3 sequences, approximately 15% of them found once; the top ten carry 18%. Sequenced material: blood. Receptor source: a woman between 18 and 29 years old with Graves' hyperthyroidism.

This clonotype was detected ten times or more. CDR3: CASRPFVAQETQYF. For the CDR3, the DNA is TGTGCCAGCAGGCCATTCGTGGCCCAAGAGACCCAGTACTTC. This chain links TRBV28 with TRBJ2-5; D unclear. In germline, CDR1 is MDHEN, CDR2 SYDVKM. V was cut by 6 bases and J by 1 base, with 12 bases left in between. This CDR3 has 14 residues. The full variable domain, in which reference TRBV28 and TRBJ2-5 provide the parts outside the CDR3, is DVKVTQSSRYLVKRTGEKVFLECVQDMDHENMFWYRQDPGLGLRLIYFSYDVKMKEKGDIPEGYSVSREKKERFSLILESASTNQTSMYLCASRPFVAQETQYFGPGTRLLVL.

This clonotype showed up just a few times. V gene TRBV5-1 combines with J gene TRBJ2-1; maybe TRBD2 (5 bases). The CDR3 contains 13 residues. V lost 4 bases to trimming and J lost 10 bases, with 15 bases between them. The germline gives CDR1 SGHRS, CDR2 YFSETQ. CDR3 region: CASSAEGHPEQFF. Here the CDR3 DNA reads TGCGCCAGCAGCGCCGAGGGCCATCCCGAGCAGTTCTTC.

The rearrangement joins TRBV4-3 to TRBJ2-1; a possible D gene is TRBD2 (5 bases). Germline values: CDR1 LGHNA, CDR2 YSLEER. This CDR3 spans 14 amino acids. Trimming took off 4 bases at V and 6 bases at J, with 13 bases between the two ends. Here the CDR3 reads CASSRVLGSNEQFF. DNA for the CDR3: TGCGCCAGCAGCCGCGTACTAGGGTCCAATGAGCAGTTCTTC.

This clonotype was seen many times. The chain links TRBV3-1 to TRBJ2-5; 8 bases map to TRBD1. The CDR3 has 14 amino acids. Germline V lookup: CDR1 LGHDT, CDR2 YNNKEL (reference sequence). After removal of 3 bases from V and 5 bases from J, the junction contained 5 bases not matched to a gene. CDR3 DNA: TGTGCCAGCAGCCATGGACAGGGACGGGAGACCCAGTACTTC. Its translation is CASSHGQGRETQYF.

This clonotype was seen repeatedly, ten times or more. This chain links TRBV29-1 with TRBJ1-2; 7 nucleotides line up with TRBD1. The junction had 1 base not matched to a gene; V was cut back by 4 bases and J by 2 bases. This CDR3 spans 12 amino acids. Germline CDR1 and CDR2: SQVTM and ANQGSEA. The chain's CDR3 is CSVVGGNYGYTF. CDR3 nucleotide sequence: TGCAGCGTTGTAGGGGGCAACTATGGCTACACCTTC.

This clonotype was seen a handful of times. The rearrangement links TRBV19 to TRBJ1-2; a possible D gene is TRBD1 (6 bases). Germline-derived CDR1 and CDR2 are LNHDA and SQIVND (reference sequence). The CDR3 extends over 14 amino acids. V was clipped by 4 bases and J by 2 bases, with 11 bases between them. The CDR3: CASSTLQGNYGYTF. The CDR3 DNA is TGTGCCAGTAGTACGCTACAGGGAAACTATGGCTACACCTTC.

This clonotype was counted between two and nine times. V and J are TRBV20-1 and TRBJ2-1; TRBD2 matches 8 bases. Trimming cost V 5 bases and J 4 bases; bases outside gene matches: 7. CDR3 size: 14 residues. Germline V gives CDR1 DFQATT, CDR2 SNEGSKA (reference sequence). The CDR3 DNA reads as TGCAGTGCTGCACCGGGGGGGGAGTACAATGAGCAGTTCTTC. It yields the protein CSAAPGGEYNEQFF.

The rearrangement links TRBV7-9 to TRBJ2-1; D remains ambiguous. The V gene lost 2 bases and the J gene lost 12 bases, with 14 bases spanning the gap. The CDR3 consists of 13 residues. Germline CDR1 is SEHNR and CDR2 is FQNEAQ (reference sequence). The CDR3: CASSLLGAGRQFF. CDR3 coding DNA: TGTGCCAGCAGCTTACTTGGCGCAGGTCGGCAGTTCTTC. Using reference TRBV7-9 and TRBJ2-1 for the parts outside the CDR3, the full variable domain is DTGVSQNPRHKITKRGQNVTFRCDPISEHNRLYWYRQTLGQGPEFLTYFQNEAQLEKSRLLSDRFSAERPKGSFSTLEIQRTEQGDSAMYLCASSLLGAGRQFFGPGTRLTVL.

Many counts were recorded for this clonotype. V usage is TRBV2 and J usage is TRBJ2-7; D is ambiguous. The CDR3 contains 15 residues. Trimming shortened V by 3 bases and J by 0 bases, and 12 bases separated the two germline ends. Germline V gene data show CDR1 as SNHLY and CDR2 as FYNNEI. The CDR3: CASSDFQAPSYEQYF. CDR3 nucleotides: TGTGCCAGCAGTGACTTTCAGGCCCCCTCCTACGAGCAGTACTTC.

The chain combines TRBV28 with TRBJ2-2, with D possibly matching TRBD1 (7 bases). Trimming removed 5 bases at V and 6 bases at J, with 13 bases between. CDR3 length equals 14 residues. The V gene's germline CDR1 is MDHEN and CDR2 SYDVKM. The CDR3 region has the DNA TGTGCCAGCAGTACTCCAGGGGGGCCCGGGGAGCTGTTTTTT. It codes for CASSTPGGPGELFF.

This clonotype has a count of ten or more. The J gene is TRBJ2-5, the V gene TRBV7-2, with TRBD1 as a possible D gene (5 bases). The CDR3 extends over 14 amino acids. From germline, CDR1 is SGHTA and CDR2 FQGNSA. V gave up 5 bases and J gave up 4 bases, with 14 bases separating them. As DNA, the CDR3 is TGTGCCAGCAGCCCACAGTACAGGACAGAGACCCAGTACTTC. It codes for CASSPQYRTETQYF. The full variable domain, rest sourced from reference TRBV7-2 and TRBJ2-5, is GAGVSQSPSNKVTEKGKDVELRCDPISGHTALYWYRQSLGQGLEFLIYFQGNSAPDKSGLPSDRFSAERTGGSVSTLTIQRTQQEDSAVYLCASSPQYRTETQYFGPGTRLLVL.